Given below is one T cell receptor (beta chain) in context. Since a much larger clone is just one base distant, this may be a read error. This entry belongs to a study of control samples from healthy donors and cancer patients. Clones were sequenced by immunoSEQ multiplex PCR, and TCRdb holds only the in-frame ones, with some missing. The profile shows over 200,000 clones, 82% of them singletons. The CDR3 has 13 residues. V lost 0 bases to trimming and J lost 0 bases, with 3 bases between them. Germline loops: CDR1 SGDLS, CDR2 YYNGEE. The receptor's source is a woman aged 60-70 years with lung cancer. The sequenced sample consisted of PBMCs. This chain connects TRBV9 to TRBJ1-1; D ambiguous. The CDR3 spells CASSVDMNTEAFF. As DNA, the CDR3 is TGTGCCAGCAGCGTAGACATGAACACTGAAGCTTTCTTT.